Following are 16 T cell receptor beta chains from one sample sequenced in a study of OX40 agonist ivuxolimab in advanced cancers. Assay used: immunoSEQ multiplex PCR; TCRdb lists only in-frame clones, some missing. The sample lists about 31,000 clones; around 87% were seen once. This sample comprised CD4+ or CD8+ T cells sorted from blood, obtained in a trial of the OX40 agonist ivuxolimab. These TCRs come from an adult with an advanced solid tumor such as melanoma, head and neck, liver or kidney cancer.

The chain joins TRBV6-6 to TRBJ1-1, with TRBD1 matching 10 bases. V trimming: 7 bases; J trimming: 4 bases; junction bases outside the gene matches: 3. The germline V gene encodes CDR1 MNHNY and CDR2 SVGAGI (reference sequence). The length of the CDR3 is 13 residues. The CDR3 spells CASTGTGVTEAFF. For the CDR3, the DNA is TGTGCCAGCACCGGGACAGGGGTCACTGAAGCTTTCTTT.

V gene TRBV29-1 combines with J gene TRBJ1-1; D remains ambiguous. The CDR3 has 10 residues. Trimming left V 5 bases short and J 7 bases short, with 8 bases between. In germline, CDR1 is SQVTM, CDR2 ANQGSEA. The CDR3 sequence: CSVIEREAFF. The CDR3, as DNA: TGCAGCGTTATTGAGCGTGAAGCTTTCTTT.

V and J are TRBV5-1 and TRBJ2-7; D may be TRBD2 (6 bases). Germline V gene sequence: CDR1 SGHRS, CDR2 YFSETQ. This CDR3 spans 14 amino acids. V was pared by 0 bases and J by 5 bases, with 12 bases between. The CDR3 loop is CASSLGRGGDEQYF. CDR3 coding DNA: TGCGCCAGCAGCTTGGGTAGGGGAGGCGACGAGCAGTACTTC.

This sequence joins TRBV2 and TRBJ2-7; D perhaps matches TRBD2 (5 bases). Trimming stripped 4 bases from V and 4 bases from J, with 11 bases between. Germline CDR1 and CDR2: SNHLY and FYNNEI. The CDR3 consists of 13 residues. In nucleotides, the CDR3 is TGTGCCAGCAGTGTCTTCGGGGAGTACGAGCAGTACTTC. Protein product: CASSVFGEYEQYF.

The chain combines TRBV30 with TRBJ2-3; D is unclear. This CDR3 is built from 17 residues. Germline lookup yields CDR1 GTSNPN and CDR2 SVGIG (reference sequence). The V end lost 2 bases, the J end lost 4 bases, and 22 bases lay between the germline ends. CDR3 bases: TGTGCCTGGAGTTCAACCCGAATCGAGCCAACCCCAGATACGCAGTATTTT. This encodes CAWSSTRIEPTPDTQYF. The variable domain in full, with the rest retrieved from reference TRBV30 and TRBJ2-3, is SQTIHQWPATLVQPVGSPLSLECTVEGTSNPNLYWYRQAAGRGLQLLFYSVGIGQISSEVPQNLSASRPQDRQFILSSKKLLLSDSGFYLCAWSSTRIEPTPDTQYFGPGTRLTVL.

The chain is built from TRBV5-4 and TRBJ2-2; perhaps TRBD2 as D (7 bases). Germline V gene sequence: CDR1 SGHNT, CDR2 YYREEE (reference sequence). The ends were cut back, 4 bases at V and 1 base at J, with 14 bases in the middle. This CDR3 is 16 amino acids long. The CDR3 loop is CASSLGGLMNTGELFF. The CDR3 coding sequence is TGTGCCAGCAGCCTAGGGGGACTAATGAACACCGGGGAGCTGTTTTTT.

The rearrangement joins TRBV6-1 to TRBJ2-2; unclear D gene. Germline-derived CDR1 and CDR2 are MNHNS and SASEGT. This CDR3 comprises 15 residues. Trimming cost V 7 bases and J 0 bases, with 12 bases left between them. CDR3: CASTLRVANTGELFF. CDR3 DNA sequence: TGTGCCAGCACCCTAAGGGTCGCGAACACCGGGGAGCTGTTTTTT.

This clone came up once. The CDR3 DNA follows: TGTGCCAGCAGCTTAGGACCTCAAGTGACAGATACGCAGTATTTT. Translating gives CASSLGPQVTDTQYF. This chain links TRBV11-3 with TRBJ2-3; D gene uncertain. This CDR3 has 15 residues. Per germline, CDR1 SGHNT and CDR2 YENEEA. Deletions cut 1 base from V and 3 bases from J, with 11 bases between.

The genes are TRBV9 and TRBJ1-4, with 8 bases fitting TRBD1. From germline, CDR1 is SGDLS and CDR2 YYNGEE. V dropped 3 bases and J dropped 0; count of bases not matched to a gene: 7. This CDR3 spans 17 amino acids. The DNA for the CDR3 is TGTGCCAGCAGCGGGGGACAGGCTAGCCCAACTAATGAAAAACTGTTTTTT. This translates into CASSGGQASPTNEKLFF.

The CDR3 region has the DNA TGTGCCAGCAGCTCGGGGGGGGTAAGAGAGACCCAGTACTTC. It codes for CASSSGGVRETQYF. This chain uses TRBV7-2 with TRBJ2-5; TRBD2 aligns across 8 bases. Germline lookup yields CDR1 SGHTA and CDR2 FQGNSA. The CDR3 is made up of 14 amino acids. The ends lost 4 bases at V and 4 bases at J; junction bases unmatched: 5.

The rearrangement links TRBV6-5 to TRBJ2-1, with 7 bases identical to TRBD2. CDR3 length: 15 amino acids. The germline gives CDR1 MNHEY, CDR2 SVGAGI. After removal of 2 bases from V and 6 bases from J, the junction contained 7 bases not matched to a gene. The CDR3 reads CASSYAGAVGNEQFF. The DNA for the CDR3 is TGTGCCAGCAGTTACGCGGGAGCGGTAGGCAATGAGCAGTTCTTC.

The CDR3 DNA reads TGCGCCAGCAGCACTAGCAGGGGCAATGAGCAGTTCTTC. Translation: CASSTSRGNEQFF. The rearrangement uses TRBV5-1 and TRBJ2-1, with D perhaps matching TRBD1 or TRBD2 (6 bases each). V lost 4 bases, J lost 6 bases, and 11 bases lay in between. There are 13 residues in the CDR3. Germline V gene data show CDR1 as SGHRS and CDR2 as YFSETQ.

This sequence joins TRBV5-1 and TRBJ1-4; D is uncertain. CDR1 is SGHRS, CDR2 YFSETQ, per germline. The CDR3 is 15 amino acids. With 4 bases removed from V and 5 bases from J, the gap between germline ends came to 15 bases. CDR3 region: CASSDPTEVNEKLFF. CDR3 sequence (DNA): TGCGCCAGCAGCGACCCTACAGAAGTGAATGAAAAACTGTTTTTT.

The chain employs TRBV11-2 and TRBJ2-5, with TRBD2 identical over 9 bases. V gave up 5 bases and J gave up 2 bases; unmatched junction bases: 6. Germline CDR1 and CDR2: SGHAT and FQNNGV. This CDR3 contains 15 residues. This CDR3 is CASSPGAGGQETQYF. CDR3 bases: TGTGCCAGCAGCCCAGGGGCGGGAGGGCAAGAGACCCAGTACTTC.

The chain recombines TRBV11-3 with TRBJ2-3, with 9 bases aligning to TRBD2. Germline V gene data show CDR1 as SGHNT and CDR2 as YENEEA. The CDR3 loop spans 12 amino acids. V gave up 2 bases and J gave up 11 bases; unmatched junction bases: 2. In nucleotides, the CDR3 is TGTGCCAGCAGCTTAATAGCGGGGGTGCAGTATTTT. As protein: CASSLIAGVQYF.

The chain uses TRBV5-1 and TRBJ2-3; 9 bases agree with TRBD2. The J segment lost 0 bases and the V segment lost 1 base, leaving 3 bases of the junction unmatched. Germline assignment: CDR1 SGHRS and CDR2 YFSETQ. CDR3 length: 16 amino acids. This CDR3 is CASSLRAGGSTDTQYF. The CDR3 nucleotides are TGCGCCAGCAGCTTGCGGGCGGGAGGGAGCACAGATACGCAGTATTTT.